This T cell receptor (beta chain) was recorded in a study of Ad26.COV2.S vaccination and SARS-CoV-2 variants. At the level of the study: Doses of Ad26.COV2.S were injected into muscle once or twice, 56 days apart. General study points: TCR breadth and depth estimates may have understated total T cell responses.

Clones were read by immunoSEQ multiplex PCR, and TCRdb kept only the in-frame ones, dropping some. The table has around 400,000 clones, more than 80% seen once; the top ten hold 12%. Specified treatment: over 15 received Ad26.COV2.S at low or high dose, single or two shots; roughly five received placebo; per-sample allocation not given. Specimen acquisition occurred on day 63 following the initial vaccine or placebo injection. This CDR3 spans 14 amino acids. Trimming removed 1 base from V and 3 bases from J, with 9 bases in between. CDR1 is LNHDA and CDR2 is SQIVND in the germline V gene (reference sequence). As regards this clone: Its matching antigen is unknown.

This TCR derives from a person aged 18-60 years who received the Ad26.COV2.S COVID-19 vaccine or a placebo. The input for sequencing was peripheral blood, taken in a trial of Ad26.COV2.S vaccine versus placebo. V and J are TRBV19 and TRBJ1-2, with a possible D match to TRBD1 (5 bases). Written as DNA, the CDR3 is TGTGCCAGTAGTATAGGGGGGAGCTACTATGGCTACACCTTC. This translates into CASSIGGSYYGYTF.